Listed here are 18 T cell receptor beta chains from one sample, sequenced in a study of blood T cell repertoires in COVID-19. Here immunoSEQ multiplex PCR was the method, and the copy in TCRdb shows in-frame clones only, minus some. Seen here are under 250,000 clones, 82% observed once, and the top ten hold about 3.4%. Material for sequencing was PBMCs or T cells enriched from blood (not recorded which). All receptors derive from a woman aged 55-69 years who had recovered from COVID-19.

The table lists this clone with a few counts. V gene TRBV5-1 combines with J gene TRBJ2-7; 9 bases fit TRBD1. The CDR3 runs 13 residues. The germline CDR1 and CDR2 sequences are SGHRS and YFSETQ. With V trimmed by 4 bases and J by 5 bases, 4 bases remained unmatched. DNA of the CDR3: TGCGCCAGCAGCGACCGGACAGGGGACGAGCAGTACTTC. This sequence encodes CASSDRTGDEQYF.

J is TRBJ1-2 and V is TRBV7-6; D unresolved. The CDR3 loop spans 16 amino acids. V was trimmed by 6 bases and J by 3 bases, leaving 20 bases between them. Per germline, CDR1 SGHVS and CDR2 FNYEAQ. The CDR3 DNA reads as TGTGCCAGCAGTGATAAACCAGGCGCCACTTACTATGGCTACACCTTC. Translating gives CASSDKPGATYYGYTF.

J is TRBJ2-2 and V is TRBV4-2; TRBD2 matches 12 bases. Germline V gives CDR1 LGHNA, CDR2 YNFKEQ. The junction had 3 bases not matched to a gene; V was cut back by 2 bases and J by 2 bases. The CDR3 extends over 17 amino acids. In DNA, the CDR3 is TGTGCCAGCAGCCAACGGACTAGCGGGGTAAACACCGGGGAGCTGTTTTTT. Encoded protein: CASSQRTSGVNTGELFF.

J is TRBJ2-1 and V is TRBV5-5, with TRBD2 identical over 11 bases. There are 15 residues in the CDR3. The junction had 6 bases not matched to a gene; V was cut back by 0 bases and J by 10 bases. CDR1 and CDR2 (germline): SGHKS, YYEKEE (reference sequence). The CDR3 spells CASSLDSGRAREQFF. The CDR3 DNA follows: TGTGCCAGCAGCTTGGATAGCGGGAGGGCCCGAGAGCAGTTCTTC.

The genes are TRBV30 and TRBJ2-5, with 8 bases fitting TRBD1. The CDR3 has 15 amino acids. The J segment lost 4 bases and the V segment lost 0 bases, leaving 7 bases of the junction unmatched. Germline CDR1 reads GTSNPN; CDR2 reads SVGIG (reference sequence). This CDR3 reads CAWSVRQGIGETQYF. CDR3 in DNA: TGTGCCTGGAGTGTACGACAGGGGATTGGAGAGACCCAGTACTTC.

This clone has only one observation. The chain joins TRBV5-4 to TRBJ2-1, with 9 bases identical to TRBD2. CDR3 length: 17 residues. J lost 7 bases, V lost 1 base, and 12 bases had no gene match. CDR1 is SGHNT and CDR2 is YYREEE in the germline V gene (reference sequence). This chain's CDR3 is CASSLYAGRGGRNEQFF. DNA of the CDR3: TGTGCCAGCAGCTTGTATGCCGGGCGGGGGGGTAGAAATGAGCAGTTCTTC.

This clone was detected once. The J gene is TRBJ2-7, the V gene TRBV10-1; TRBD2 aligns across 8 bases. J gave up 4 bases and V 0 bases, and 8 bases lay outside the gene matches. The germline V gene has CDR1 WNHNN and CDR2 SYGVQD (reference sequence). There are 16 residues in the CDR3. CDR3 DNA: TGCGCCAGCAGTGAGTCGCGGAACGGGAGGGCTTACGAGCAGTACTTC. This sequence encodes CASSESRNGRAYEQYF.

The chain recombines TRBV2 with TRBJ2-5; no clear D. V lost 6 bases to trimming and J lost 4 bases, with 21 bases between them. Looked up from germline, CDR1 is SNHLY and CDR2 is FYNNEI. CDR3 length equals 16 residues. The CDR3 sequence: CASSRYGQLARETQYF. In DNA form, the CDR3 reads TGTGCCAGCAGCCGGTACGGTCAGTTAGCAAGAGAGACCCAGTACTTC.

This clone has only one observation. The chain recombines TRBV7-2 with TRBJ2-3; D is possibly TRBD1 (6 bases). Germline CDR1 SGHTA, CDR2 FQGNSA. The V end lost 2 bases, the J end lost 2 bases, and 17 bases lay between the germline ends. The CDR3 sequence is 17 residues long. CDR3 nucleotide sequence: TGTGCCAGCAGCTTAAGGGCTGGGGGCAGGTCCACAGATACGCAGTATTTT. This translates into CASSLRAGGRSTDTQYF.

V and J are TRBV2 and TRBJ1-3, with 7 bases aligning to TRBD1. CDR1 is SNHLY, CDR2 FYNNEI, per germline. Trimming took 6 bases from V and 0 from J; bases not matched to a gene: 8. The length of the CDR3 is 16 residues. The CDR3 spells CASRSGTAYSGNTIYF. CDR3 bases: TGTGCCAGCAGGTCCGGGACAGCATACTCTGGAAACACCATATATTTT.

This clone has a single count. The J gene is TRBJ1-5, the V gene TRBV6-2 or TRBV6-3; 8 positions agree with TRBD1. The CDR3 totals 20 residues. V lost 4 bases, J lost 0 bases, and 17 bases stayed unmatched. Per the germline V gene, CDR1 is MNHEY and CDR2 is SVGEGT. In DNA, the CDR3 is TGTGCCAGCAGTTCCCAATGGAGACAGGGGAGGATCAATAGCAATCAGCCCCAGCATTTT. This encodes CASSSQWRQGRINSNQPQHF.

The chain combines TRBV12-5 with TRBJ2-3, with D maybe TRBD1 (5 bases). V was shortened by 0 bases and J by 2 bases, with 6 bases between the two germline ends. CDR3 length: 14 residues. Looked up from germline, CDR1 is LGHNT and CDR2 is FRNRAP. The CDR3 region has the DNA TGTGCTAGTGGTTTGGTAGGGGTCACAGATACGCAGTATTTT. It specifies CASGLVGVTDTQYF.

This clone was detected a few times. The rearrangement links TRBV5-5 to TRBJ1-1; the D gene is possibly TRBD1 (5 bases). V gave up 4 bases and J gave up 1 base, with 11 bases separating them. This CDR3 has 14 residues. In germline, CDR1 is SGHKS, CDR2 YYEKEE (reference sequence). In DNA, the CDR3 is TGTGCCAGCAGCCGCGGGGCGGGGAACACTGAAGCTTTCTTT. This translates into CASSRGAGNTEAFF.

The rearrangement links TRBV29-1 to TRBJ1-1, with D possibly being TRBD1 (5 bases). Germline lookup yields CDR1 SQVTM and CDR2 ANQGSEA. The V end was cut by 6 bases, the J end by 4 bases, with 15 bases between. The CDR3 is 13 residues long. The CDR3 reads CSVSQGSGTEAFF. Here the CDR3 DNA reads TGCAGCGTATCCCAGGGCTCTGGCACTGAAGCTTTCTTT.

J is TRBJ1-1 and V is TRBV11-3; 8 nucleotides align to TRBD1. With V trimmed by 5 bases and J by 0 bases, 5 bases remained unmatched. Germline V gives CDR1 SGHNT, CDR2 YENEEA. The CDR3 loop spans 15 amino acids. Written as DNA, the CDR3 is TGTGCCAGCAGCAAGAGGGGACAGGTGAACACTGAAGCTTTCTTT. Translation gives CASSKRGQVNTEAFF.

V usage is TRBV7-8 and J usage is TRBJ1-5; D is unresolved. The CDR3 sequence is 17 residues long. The V gene lost 4 bases and the J gene lost 3 bases, with 19 bases spanning the gap. The V gene's germline CDR1 is SGHVS and CDR2 FQNEAQ. The CDR3 sequence is CASSSRLRGGINQPQHF. The CDR3 DNA follows: TGTGCCAGCAGCTCCCGGCTGAGAGGCGGAATCAATCAGCCCCAGCATTTT. The whole variable domain, remainder taken from reference TRBV7-8 and TRBJ1-5, is GAGVSQSPRYKVAKRGQDVALRCDPISGHVSLFWYQQALGQGPEFLTYFQNEAQLDKSGLPSDRFFAERPEGSVSTLKIQRTQQEDSAVYLCASSSRLRGGINQPQHFGDGTRLSIL.

The chain combines TRBV7-9 with TRBJ2-1, with TRBD2 matching 9 bases. Germline V CDR1 and CDR2: SEHNR, FQNEAQ (reference sequence). The CDR3 covers 15 residues. Trimming removed 3 bases from V and 2 bases from J; junction bases left unmatched: 2. The CDR3 region has the DNA TGTGCCAGCAGCTTTTTAGCGGGGGCCTACAATGAGCAGTTCTTC. Residues: CASSFLAGAYNEQFF. Based on the CDR3 plus reference TRBV7-9 and TRBJ2-1, the full variable domain is DTGVSQNPRHKITKRGQNVTFRCDPISEHNRLYWYRQTLGQGPEFLTYFQNEAQLEKSRLLSDRFSAERPKGSFSTLEIQRTEQGDSAMYLCASSFLAGAYNEQFFGPGTRLTVL.

This chain links TRBV2 with TRBJ1-5, with 8 bases identical to TRBD1. The CDR3 loop spans 16 amino acids. Germline CDR1 is SNHLY and CDR2 is FYNNEI. After removal of 4 bases from V and 1 base from J, the junction contained 6 bases not matched to a gene. The CDR3 nucleotides are TGTGCCAGCAGTGTTACCGACAGGGGCAGCAATCAGCCCCAGCATTTT. This translates into CASSVTDRGSNQPQHF.